This T cell receptor beta chain came from a study of T and B cells in COVID-19 patients. BIOMED2 TRB-A/B primer pools were used in multiplex TRB PCR. MiXCR, run by TCRdb on the multiplex PCR reads, gives a single entry per CDR3 protein. The profile shows 4,000 to 6,000 distinct CDR3 sequences, 25% to 30% of them singletons. The germline V gene encodes CDR1 ENHRY and CDR2 SYGVKD. V lost 4 bases and J lost 4, with 11 bases in between. CDR3 size: 14 residues. Each TRB amplification used roughly 250-550 ng of genomic DNA from blood. This clonotype is labeled medium-sized. The sequencing input was blood. This receptor was taken from a human donor with active COVID-19. The chain combines TRBV10-3 with TRBJ2-1, with D perhaps TRBD1 (5 bases). CDR3 sequence: CAISGLGVYNEQFF. Written as DNA, the CDR3 is TGTGCCATCAGTGGCTTAGGGGTGTACAATGAGCAGTTCTTC.